Sequencing of this TCR beta chain was carried out in a study of shared clonotypes between healthy human individuals. Deep level was the assay's run setting. For every subset, genomic DNA was evenly distributed across several immunoSEQ plates. In the original processing: As immunoSEQ supplied junction-only sequences (without quality scores), filtering differed. TCRdb's copy holds only in-frame clones and misses some; the assay was immunoSEQ multiplex PCR. The DNA was the basis for D and trimming; V, J and clone size are from that table. The sample comprises some 470,000 clones, about 79% of which are singletons, and under 15% rests with the top ten. The study drew its donors from healthy HIV-negative adults without recent acute infections or vaccinations. This CDR3 region has 14 residues. V dropped 6 bases and J dropped 7; count of bases not matched to a gene: 11. Germline assignment: CDR1 MNHNS and CDR2 SASEGT.

A few counts support this clone. This clonotype was sampled from a woman aged 40 to 50 in good health. Some clones in this sample may be carry-over from other donors' samples. The sample comprised PBMCs. The rearrangement joins TRBV6-1 to TRBJ1-2; 7 bases align to TRBD1. CDR3 coding DNA: TGTGCCAGCAGAGGGGGAGGGGGCGCGGGTGGCTACACCTTC. Residues: CASRGGGGAGGYTF.